Listed below are T cell receptor beta chains from one sample, sequenced in a study of blood T cell repertoires in COVID-19. Using immunoSEQ multiplex PCR, the repertoire was profiled, and TCRdb retains in-frame clones only, with some absent. In the table there are some 190,000 clones, 70% to 90% of which are singletons. The sequenced material came from PBMCs or T cells enriched from blood (not recorded which). Receptors were obtained from a man aged 25-45 years with acute COVID-19. Each CDR3 is given with its conserved first and last residue. A D gene is named only where the DNA matches it firmly. Size tells how often a clone was seen (once, few, many) or the class of an expanded clone, and some rows leave it out.

J | D | size | V | DNA | CDR3
TRBJ1-2 | TRBD1 | . | TRBV15 | TGTGCCACCAGCCCAGACAGGGACTATGGCTACACCTTC | CATSPDRDYGYTF
TRBJ2-3 | . | . | TRBV28 | TGTGCCAGCAGTAAGGCGGGCACAGATACGCAGTATTTT | CASSKAGTDTQYF
TRBJ2-7 | TRBD1 | once | TRBV12-3/TRBV12-4 | TGTGCCAGCAGCTACAGGGGCTACGAGCAGTACTTC | CASSYRGYEQYF
TRBJ1-5 | TRBD1 | . | TRBV29-1 | TGCAGCGTTGGACAGGGGGCCCTCCAGCCCCAGCATTTT | CSVGQGALQPQHF
TRBJ2-5 | TRBD2 | . | TRBV9 | TGTGCCAGCAGCGTAGGTAAAAAGAGCGGGGGGATCCAAGAGACCCAGTACTTC | CASSVGKKSGGIQETQYF
TRBJ1-2 | . | . | TRBV4-1 | TGCGCCAGCACGTCGGACGGGGGGGCTAACTATGGCTACACCTTC | CASTSDGGANYGYTF
TRBJ2-7 | . | . | TRBV29-1 | TGCAGCGTTTCCCAGGGGCTCCCCTACGAGCAGTACTTC | CSVSQGLPYEQYF
TRBJ2-5 | TRBD2 | . | TRBV25-1 | TGTGCCAGCAGTCCACCGGGGACTAGCGCATACCAAGAGACCCAGTACTTC | CASSPPGTSAYQETQYF
TRBJ1-2 | TRBD1 | . | TRBV10-3 | TGTGCCATCAGTGAGGGACAGGAGGCCTATGGCTACACCTTC | CAISEGQEAYGYTF
TRBJ2-7 | TRBD1 | . | TRBV12-3/TRBV12-4 | TGTGCCAGCAGTTTAACAGGGGAATACGAGCAGTACTTC | CASSLTGEYEQYF
TRBJ1-6 | TRBD1 | . | TRBV11-2 | TGTGCCAGCAGCCGAAACACAGGGGGCGGCAGTTCACCCCTCCACTTT | CASSRNTGGGSSPLHF
TRBJ1-5 | . | few | TRBV3-1/TRBV3-2 | TGTGCCAGCAGCCAAAGTTACGGGAGCAATCAGCCCCAGCATTTT | CASSQSYGSNQPQHF
TRBJ1-2 | . | . | TRBV18 | TGTGCCAGCTCACCACCGGAGGGAGGGGGCTACACCTTC | CASSPPEGGGYTF
TRBJ2-3 | . | . | TRBV19 | TGTGCCAGTAGTCCCCGGGACTCCAACACAGATACGCAGTATTTT | CASSPRDSNTDTQYF
TRBJ1-4 | TRBD1 | . | TRBV3-1/TRBV3-2 | TGTGCCAGCAGCCGTGAGGGACAGGGTATCAATGAAAAACTGTTTTTT | CASSREGQGINEKLFF
TRBJ1-5 | . | . | TRBV9 | TGTGCCAGCAGCGGCGGGGGTCAAAGCAATCAGCCCCAGCATTTT | CASSGGGQSNQPQHF
TRBJ2-6 | . | . | TRBV18 | TGTGCCAGCTCACCACCTGGCAGCTCTGGGGCCAACGTCCTGACTTTC | CASSPPGSSGANVLTF
TRBJ1-2 | . | . | TRBV29-1 | TGCAGCGTTGAAGATATGGGAGGAGGCTACACCTTC | CSVEDMGGGYTF
TRBJ1-1 | . | many | TRBV6-5 | TGTGCCAGCAGACGGACAGACAACACTGAAGCTTTCTTT | CASRRTDNTEAFF
TRBJ1-5 | TRBD1 | once | TRBV4-1 | TGCGCCAGCAGCCAAGATCCAGGGGGTGGGAATCAGCCCCAGCATTTT | CASSQDPGGGNQPQHF
TRBJ1-6 | TRBD1 | once | TRBV6-5 | TGTGCCAGCAGTCAGGGGGCTGGTCCCCTCCACTTT | CASSQGAGPLHF
TRBJ2-2 | . | . | TRBV5-4 | TGTGCCAGCAGCTTGGAAGCGACCCTCACCGGGGAGCTGTTTTTT | CASSLEATLTGELFF
TRBJ1-5 | TRBD1 | . | TRBV3-1/TRBV3-2 | TGTGCCAGCAGCCAAGCCTCCGGGACAGGGGACCAGCCCCAGCATTTT | CASSQASGTGDQPQHF
TRBJ2-7 | . | . | TRBV5-4 | TGTGCCAGCAGCGGACACAACGACGAGCAGTACTTC | CASSGHNDEQYF
TRBJ2-1 | TRBD2 | . | TRBV4-1 | TGCGCCAGCGGTAGCGGGAGCTCCTACAATGAGCAGTTCTTC | CASGSGSSYNEQFF
TRBJ2-5 | TRBD2 | . | TRBV14 | TGTGCCAGCAGCCAAGTCGGCGGGGGGGCTGGAGAGACCCAGTACTTC | CASSQVGGGAGETQYF
TRBJ2-5 | . | . | TRBV2 | TGTGCCAGCAGTGAAGATGGGGCGGGGTTCGAGACCCAGTACTTC | CASSEDGAGFETQYF
TRBJ1-2 | . | . | TRBV9 | TGTGCCAGCAGCGTAGTAGGTGGCGGCGGCTACACCTTC | CASSVVGGGGYTF
TRBJ1-2 | . | . | TRBV9 | TGTGCCAGCAGCGTAGTGGGCAGGGTTGGCTATGGCTACACCTTC | CASSVVGRVGYGYTF
TRBJ2-3 | TRBD2 | . | TRBV6-5 | TGTGCCAGCAGCCACCTAGCGGGGGGGCTCGGTACGCAGTATTTT | CASSHLAGGLGTQYF
TRBJ1-5 | . | few | TRBV5-1 | TGCGCCAGCAGCTTGGCAGGGTACGATCAGCCCCAGCATTTT | CASSLAGYDQPQHF
TRBJ1-5 | . | . | TRBV10-2 | TGCGCCAGCAGTGAGTGGCAGGGTAACAATCAGCCCCAGCATTTT | CASSEWQGNNQPQHF
TRBJ2-7 | . | . | TRBV28 | TGTGCCAGCAGTTCCTTGGGAGGATCCTACGAGCAGTACTTC | CASSSLGGSYEQYF
TRBJ2-4 | TRBD2 | . | TRBV4-1 | TGCGCCAGCAGCCCTTGGGGGGGAGAATTTGCCAAAAACATTCAGTACTTC | CASSPWGGEFAKNIQYF
TRBJ1-5 | . | . | TRBV7-2 | TGTGCCAGCAGCAGTGGCTATCAGCCCCAGCATTTT | CASSSGYQPQHF
TRBJ2-7 | TRBD2 | . | TRBV5-1 | TGCGCCAGCAGGAGCGGGGGGGCTTACGAGCAGTACTTC | CASRSGGAYEQYF
TRBJ2-7 | . | . | TRBV19 | TGTGCCAGTAGTATCGGGAGCCGGCCCTACGAGCAGTACTTC | CASSIGSRPYEQYF
TRBJ1-1 | . | few | TRBV28 | TGTGCCAGCAGTTCTGCCTTGTGGGGGGGCACTGAAGCTTTCTTT | CASSSALWGGTEAFF
TRBJ2-7 | TRBD1 | . | TRBV5-1 | TGCGCCAGCAGCTTGATATGGGACAGGGACCACGAGCAGTACTTC | CASSLIWDRDHEQYF
TRBJ1-1 | . | once | TRBV5-1 | TGCGCCAGCAGCTTGCACAAAAACACTGAAGCTTTCTTT | CASSLHKNTEAFF
TRBJ2-1 | . | . | TRBV19 | TGTGCCAGTAGTAGTGGAGGGAACCCCCTGGGCAATGAGCAGTTCTTC | CASSSGGNPLGNEQFF
TRBJ1-5 | . | once | TRBV18 | TGTGCCAGCTCACCGAACGCGTCTATCTTAAATCAGCCCCAGCATTTT | CASSPNASILNQPQHF
TRBJ1-3 | TRBD1 | . | TRBV30 | TGTGCCTGGAGTGTCGGGACAGTAGGAAACACCATATATTTT | CAWSVGTVGNTIYF
TRBJ2-6 | TRBD1 | . | TRBV5-1 | TGCGCCAGCAGCTACCTACCTGAGGGCAGGGGGCGACATGGGGCCAACGTCCTGACTTTC | CASSYLPEGRGRHGANVLTF
TRBJ1-1 | . | . | TRBV5-4 | TGTGCCAGCAGCCCTGGGGGCGGGGGGCGCGGGACTGAAGCTTTCTTT | CASSPGGGGRGTEAFF
TRBJ1-4 | TRBD1 | . | TRBV6-5 | TGTGCCAGCAGCTTCAGGGGGCCAGATGAAAAACTGTTTTTT | CASSFRGPDEKLFF
TRBJ2-1 | TRBD1 | . | TRBV2 | TGTGCCAGCGGTCACAGGGGGTACAATGAGCAGTTCTTC | CASGHRGYNEQFF
TRBJ2-3 | TRBD1 | . | TRBV9 | TGTGCCAGCAAAGAGGGGGCGAACACAGATACGCAGTATTTT | CASKEGANTDTQYF
TRBJ1-1 | TRBD1 | . | TRBV6-1 | TGTGCCAGCAGTGACTATTGGGACAGGGAGAACACTGAAGCTTTCTTT | CASSDYWDRENTEAFF
TRBJ1-1 | . | . | TRBV30 | TGTGCCTGGAGTGGAGGAGGGAACACTGAAGCTTTCTTT | CAWSGGGNTEAFF
TRBJ1-4 | . | . | TRBV28 | TGTGCCAGCAGTCTCCAGGTTAATGAAAAACTGTTTTTT | CASSLQVNEKLFF
TRBJ2-3 | TRBD2 | . | TRBV5-1 | TGCGCCAGCAGCGTGGGACTAGCGGGGAGTACAGCAGATACGCAGTATTTT | CASSVGLAGSTADTQYF
TRBJ2-7 | . | . | TRBV1 | TGCACCAGCAGCCAACCTAGCGGGGGAAAGTACGAGCAGTACTTC | CTSSQPSGGKYEQYF